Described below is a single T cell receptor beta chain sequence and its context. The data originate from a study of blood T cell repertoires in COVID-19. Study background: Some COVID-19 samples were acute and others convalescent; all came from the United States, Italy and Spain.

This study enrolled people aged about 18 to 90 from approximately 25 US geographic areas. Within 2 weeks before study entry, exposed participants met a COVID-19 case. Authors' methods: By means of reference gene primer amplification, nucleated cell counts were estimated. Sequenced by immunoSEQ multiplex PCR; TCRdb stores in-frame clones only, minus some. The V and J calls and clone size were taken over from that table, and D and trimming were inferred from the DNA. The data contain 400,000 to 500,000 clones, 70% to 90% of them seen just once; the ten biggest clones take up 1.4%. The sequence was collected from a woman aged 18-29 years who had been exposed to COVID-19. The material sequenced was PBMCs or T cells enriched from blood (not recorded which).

The CDR3 nucleotides read TGTGCCAGCAGTCGACAAAATTCACCCCTCCACTTT. Its translation: CASSRQNSPLHF. This sequence joins TRBV28 and TRBJ1-6; no clear D. V shed 5 bases and J shed 7 bases, with 6 bases lying between them. The CDR3 has 12 amino acids. CDR1 MDHEN and CDR2 SYDVKM come from the germline V gene. Full variable domain (rest looked up from reference TRBV28 and TRBJ1-6): DVKVTQSSRYLVKRTGEKVFLECVQDMDHENMFWYRQDPGLGLRLIYFSYDVKMKEKGDIPEGYSVSREKKERFSLILESASTNQTSMYLCASSRQNSPLHFGNGTRLTVT.